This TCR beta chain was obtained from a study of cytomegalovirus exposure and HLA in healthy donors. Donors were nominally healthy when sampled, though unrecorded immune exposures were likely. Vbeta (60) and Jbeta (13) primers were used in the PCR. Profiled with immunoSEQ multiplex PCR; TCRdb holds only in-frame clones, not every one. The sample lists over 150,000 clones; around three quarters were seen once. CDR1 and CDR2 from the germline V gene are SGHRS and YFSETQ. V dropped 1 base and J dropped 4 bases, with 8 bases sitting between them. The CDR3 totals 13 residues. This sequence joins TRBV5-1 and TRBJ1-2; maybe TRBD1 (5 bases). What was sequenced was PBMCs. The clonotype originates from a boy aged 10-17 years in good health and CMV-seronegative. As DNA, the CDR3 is TGCGCCAGCAGCTTGCTAGGGGTCTATGGCTACACCTTC. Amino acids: CASSLLGVYGYTF.